The T cell receptor beta chain described here comes from a study of blood T cell repertoires in COVID-19. About the research overall: PBMCs, B-cell-depleted T cells, or T cells were the source of the cDNA or gDNA that made up the material.

Clones were read by immunoSEQ multiplex PCR, and TCRdb kept only the in-frame ones, dropping some. The profile shows some 210,000 clones, 80% of them singletons. Germline CDR1 reads SGHVS; CDR2 reads FNYEAQ. V lost 2 bases, J lost 5 bases, and 5 bases stayed unmatched. This CDR3 contains 15 residues. Specimen: PBMCs or T cells enriched from blood (not recorded which). This chain connects TRBV7-6 to TRBJ2-1, with 8 bases identical to TRBD2. This sequence originates from a man under 40 with acute COVID-19. The CDR3 DNA follows: TGTGCCAGCAGCTTATATAGCGGGGTCAACAATGAGCAGTTCTTC. Translating gives CASSLYSGVNNEQFF.